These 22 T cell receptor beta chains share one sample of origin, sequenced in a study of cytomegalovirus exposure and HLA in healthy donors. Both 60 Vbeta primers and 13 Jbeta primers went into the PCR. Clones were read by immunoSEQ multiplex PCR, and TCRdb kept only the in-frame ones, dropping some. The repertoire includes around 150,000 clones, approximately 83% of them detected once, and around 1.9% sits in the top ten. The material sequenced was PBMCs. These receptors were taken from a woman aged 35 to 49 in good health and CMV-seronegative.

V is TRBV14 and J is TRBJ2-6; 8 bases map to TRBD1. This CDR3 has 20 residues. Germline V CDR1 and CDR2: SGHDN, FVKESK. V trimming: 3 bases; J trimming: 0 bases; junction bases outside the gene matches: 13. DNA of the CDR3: TGTGCCAGCAGCCACGAACTTCCGGGACAGGCGATCTCTGGGGCCAACGTCCTGACTTTC. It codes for CASSHELPGQAISGANVLTF.

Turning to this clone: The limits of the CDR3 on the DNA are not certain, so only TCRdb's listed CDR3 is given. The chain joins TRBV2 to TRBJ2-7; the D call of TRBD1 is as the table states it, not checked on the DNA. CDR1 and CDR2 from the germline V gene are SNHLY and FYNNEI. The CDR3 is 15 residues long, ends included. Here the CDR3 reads CASSELWGQGTSEYF.

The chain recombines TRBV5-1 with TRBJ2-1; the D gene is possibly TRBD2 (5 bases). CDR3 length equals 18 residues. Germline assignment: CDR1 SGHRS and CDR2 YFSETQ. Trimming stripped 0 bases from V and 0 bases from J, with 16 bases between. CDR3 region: CASSLAGVRTSSYNEQFF. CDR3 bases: TGCGCCAGCAGCTTGGCCGGGGTTAGGACGAGCTCCTACAATGAGCAGTTCTTC. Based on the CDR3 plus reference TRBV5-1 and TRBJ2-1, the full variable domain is KAGVTQTPRYLIKTRGQQVTLSCSPISGHRSVSWYQQTPGQGLQFLFEYFSETQRNKGNFPGRFSGRQFSNSRSEMNVSTLELGDSALYLCASSLAGVRTSSYNEQFFGPGTRLTVL.

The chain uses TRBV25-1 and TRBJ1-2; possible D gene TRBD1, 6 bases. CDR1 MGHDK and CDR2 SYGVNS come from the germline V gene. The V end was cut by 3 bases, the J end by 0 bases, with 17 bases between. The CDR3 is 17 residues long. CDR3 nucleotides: TGTGCCAGCAGTGACCCCCCAGGCAGGGGCACTAACTATGGCTACACCTTC. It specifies CASSDPPGRGTNYGYTF.

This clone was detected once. CDR3 bases: TGTGCCAGCAGTGAAGCGCCGGGGGACGGAGGAAACACCATATATTTT. Translation gives CASSEAPGDGGNTIYF. The chain joins TRBV6-1 to TRBJ1-3; perhaps TRBD1 as D (5 bases). The CDR3 contains 16 residues. Germline assignment: CDR1 MNHNS and CDR2 SASEGT. The V gene lost 0 bases and the J gene lost 4 bases, with 13 bases spanning the gap.

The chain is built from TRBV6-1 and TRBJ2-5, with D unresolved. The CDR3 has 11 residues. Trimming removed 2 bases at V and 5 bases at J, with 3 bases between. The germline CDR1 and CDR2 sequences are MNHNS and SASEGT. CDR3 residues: CASSELETQYF. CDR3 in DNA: TGTGCCAGCAGTGAACTGGAGACCCAGTACTTC.

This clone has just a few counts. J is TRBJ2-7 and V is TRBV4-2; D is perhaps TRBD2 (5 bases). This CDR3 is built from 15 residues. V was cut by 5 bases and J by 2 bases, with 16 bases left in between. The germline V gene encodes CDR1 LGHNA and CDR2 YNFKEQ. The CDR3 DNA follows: TGTGCCAGCAGCGCCGTAAACACCGGGGCCTACGAGCAGTACTTC. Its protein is CASSAVNTGAYEQYF.

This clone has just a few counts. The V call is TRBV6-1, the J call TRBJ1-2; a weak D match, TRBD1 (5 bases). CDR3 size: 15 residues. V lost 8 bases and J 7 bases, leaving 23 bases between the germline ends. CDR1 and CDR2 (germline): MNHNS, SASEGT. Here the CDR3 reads CASVFREKAIGGYTF. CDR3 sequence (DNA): TGTGCCAGCGTCTTCAGGGAAAAAGCGATTGGTGGCTACACCTTC.

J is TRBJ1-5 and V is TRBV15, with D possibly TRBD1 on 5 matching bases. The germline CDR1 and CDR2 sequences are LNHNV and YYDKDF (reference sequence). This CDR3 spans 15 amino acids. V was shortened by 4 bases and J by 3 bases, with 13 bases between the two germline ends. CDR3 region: CATSTRTGYNQPQHF. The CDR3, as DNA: TGTGCCACCAGCACCAGAACAGGTTACAATCAGCCCCAGCATTTT.

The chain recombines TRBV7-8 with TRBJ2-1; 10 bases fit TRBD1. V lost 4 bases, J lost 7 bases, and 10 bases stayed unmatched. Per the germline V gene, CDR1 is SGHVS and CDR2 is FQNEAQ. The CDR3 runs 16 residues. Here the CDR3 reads CASSSRPPGQGNEQFF. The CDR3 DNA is TGTGCCAGCAGCTCCCGGCCCCCGGGACAGGGGAATGAGCAGTTCTTC.

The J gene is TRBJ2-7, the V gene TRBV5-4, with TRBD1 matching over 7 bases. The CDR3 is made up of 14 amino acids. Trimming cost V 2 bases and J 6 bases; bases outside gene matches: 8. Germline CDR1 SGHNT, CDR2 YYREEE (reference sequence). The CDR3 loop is CASSLRQGYGEQYF. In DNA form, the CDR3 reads TGTGCCAGCAGCTTACGACAGGGATACGGCGAGCAGTACTTC. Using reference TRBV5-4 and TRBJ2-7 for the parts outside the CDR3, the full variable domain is ETGVTQSPTHLIKTRGQQVTLRCSSQSGHNTVSWYQQALGQGPQFIFQYYREEENGRGNFPPRFSGLQFPNYSSELNVNALELDDSALYLCASSLRQGYGEQYFGPGTRLTVT.

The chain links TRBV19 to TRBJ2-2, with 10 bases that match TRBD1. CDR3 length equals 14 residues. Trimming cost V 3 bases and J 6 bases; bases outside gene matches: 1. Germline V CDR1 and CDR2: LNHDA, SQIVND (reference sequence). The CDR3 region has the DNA TGTGCCAGTAGTATTGGGACAGGGGCCGGGGAGCTGTTTTTT. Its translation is CASSIGTGAGELFF.

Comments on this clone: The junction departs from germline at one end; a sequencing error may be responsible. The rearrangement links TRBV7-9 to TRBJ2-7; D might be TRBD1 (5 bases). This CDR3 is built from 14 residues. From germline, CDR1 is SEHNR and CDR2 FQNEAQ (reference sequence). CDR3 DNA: TGTTCCAGCAGCTTCGGGCAGGGATTCTACGAGCAGTACTTC. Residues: CSSSFGQGFYEQYF.

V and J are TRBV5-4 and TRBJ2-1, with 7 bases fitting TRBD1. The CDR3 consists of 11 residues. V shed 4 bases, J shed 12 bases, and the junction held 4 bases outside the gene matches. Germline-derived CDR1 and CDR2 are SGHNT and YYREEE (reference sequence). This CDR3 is CASSPQGLQFF. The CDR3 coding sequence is TGTGCCAGCAGCCCACAGGGGTTGCAGTTCTTC.

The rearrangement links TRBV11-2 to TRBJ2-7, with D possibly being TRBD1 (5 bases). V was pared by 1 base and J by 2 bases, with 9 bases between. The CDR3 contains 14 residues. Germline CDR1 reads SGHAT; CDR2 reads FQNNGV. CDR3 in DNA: TGTGCCAGCAGCTTAGGGTCCAGGGCCTACGAGCAGTACTTC. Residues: CASSLGSRAYEQYF.

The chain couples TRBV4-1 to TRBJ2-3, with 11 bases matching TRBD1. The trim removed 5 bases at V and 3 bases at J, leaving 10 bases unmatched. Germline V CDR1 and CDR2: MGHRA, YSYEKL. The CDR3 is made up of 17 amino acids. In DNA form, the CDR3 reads TGCGCCAGCAGCAGCCCCGGGACAGGGGGTTTTACAGATACGCAGTATTTT. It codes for CASSSPGTGGFTDTQYF.

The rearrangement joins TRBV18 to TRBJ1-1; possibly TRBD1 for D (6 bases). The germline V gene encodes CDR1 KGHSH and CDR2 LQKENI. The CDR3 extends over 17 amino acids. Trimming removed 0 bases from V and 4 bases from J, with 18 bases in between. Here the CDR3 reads CASSPPAVHRDSTEAFF. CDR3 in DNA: TGTGCCAGCTCACCACCAGCCGTCCACAGGGATAGCACTGAAGCTTTCTTT.

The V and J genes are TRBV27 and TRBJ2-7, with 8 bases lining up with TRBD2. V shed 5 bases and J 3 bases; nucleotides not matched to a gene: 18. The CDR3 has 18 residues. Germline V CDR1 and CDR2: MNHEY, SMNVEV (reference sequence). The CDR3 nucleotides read TGTGCCAGCAGTCCGCTCGGGGTCAGGGGACTAGGCTACTACGAGCAGTACTTC. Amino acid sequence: CASSPLGVRGLGYYEQYF.

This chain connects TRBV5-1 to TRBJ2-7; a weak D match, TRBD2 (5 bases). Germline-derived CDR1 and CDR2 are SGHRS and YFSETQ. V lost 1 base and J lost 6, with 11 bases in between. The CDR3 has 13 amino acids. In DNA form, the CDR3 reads TGCGCCAGCAGCTTGTTGGACGAGGGCGAGCAGTACTTC. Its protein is CASSLLDEGEQYF. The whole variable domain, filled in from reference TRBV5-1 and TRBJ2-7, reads KAGVTQTPRYLIKTRGQQVTLSCSPISGHRSVSWYQQTPGQGLQFLFEYFSETQRNKGNFPGRFSGRQFSNSRSEMNVSTLELGDSALYLCASSLLDEGEQYFGPGTRLTVT.

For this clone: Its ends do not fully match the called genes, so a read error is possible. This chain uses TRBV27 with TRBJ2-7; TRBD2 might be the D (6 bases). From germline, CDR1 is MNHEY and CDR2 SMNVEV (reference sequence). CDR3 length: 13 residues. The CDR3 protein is CASRFTGAVEQYF. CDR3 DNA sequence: TGTGCCAGCCGTTTTACGGGAGCGGTAGAGCAGTACTTC.

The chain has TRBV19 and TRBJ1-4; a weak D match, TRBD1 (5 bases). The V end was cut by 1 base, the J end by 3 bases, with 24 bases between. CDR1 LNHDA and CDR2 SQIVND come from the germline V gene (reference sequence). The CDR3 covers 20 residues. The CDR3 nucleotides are TGTGCCAGTAGTATAGTGGTCTTCGGGGGATTATTGCAGTCTAATGAAAAACTGTTTTTT. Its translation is CASSIVVFGGLLQSNEKLFF. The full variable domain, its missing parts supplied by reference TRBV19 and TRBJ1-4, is DGGITQSPKYLFRKEGQNVTLSCEQNLNHDAMYWYRQDPGQGLRLIYYSQIVNDFQKGDIAEGYSVSREKKESFPLTVTSAQKNPTAFYLCASSIVVFGGLLQSNEKLFFGSGTQLSVL.

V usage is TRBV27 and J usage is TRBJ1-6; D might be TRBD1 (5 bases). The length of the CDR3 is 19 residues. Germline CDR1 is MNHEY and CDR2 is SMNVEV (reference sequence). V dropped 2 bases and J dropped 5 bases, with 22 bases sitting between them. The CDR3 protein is CASSLGAGTSALHNSPLHF. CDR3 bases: TGTGCCAGCAGTTTAGGTGCAGGGACTAGCGCATTGCATAATTCACCCCTCCACTTT.